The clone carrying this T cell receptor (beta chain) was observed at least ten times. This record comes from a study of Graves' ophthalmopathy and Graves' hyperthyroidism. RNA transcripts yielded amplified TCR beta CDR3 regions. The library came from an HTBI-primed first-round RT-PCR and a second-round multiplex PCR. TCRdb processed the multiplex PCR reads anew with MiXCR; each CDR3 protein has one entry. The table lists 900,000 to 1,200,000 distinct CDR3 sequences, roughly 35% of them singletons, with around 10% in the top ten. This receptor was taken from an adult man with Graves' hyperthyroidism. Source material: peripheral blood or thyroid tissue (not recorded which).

This CDR3 reads CASSLSGTGVNQPQHF. CDR3 in DNA: TGTGCCAGCAGCTTATCCGGGACAGGGGTCAATCAGCCCCAGCATTTT. This chain uses TRBV7-8 with TRBJ1-5, with 10 bases aligning to TRBD1. The germline CDR1 and CDR2 sequences are SGHVS and FQNEAQ. With V trimmed by 2 bases and J by 3 bases, 4 bases remained unmatched. CDR3 size: 16 residues.